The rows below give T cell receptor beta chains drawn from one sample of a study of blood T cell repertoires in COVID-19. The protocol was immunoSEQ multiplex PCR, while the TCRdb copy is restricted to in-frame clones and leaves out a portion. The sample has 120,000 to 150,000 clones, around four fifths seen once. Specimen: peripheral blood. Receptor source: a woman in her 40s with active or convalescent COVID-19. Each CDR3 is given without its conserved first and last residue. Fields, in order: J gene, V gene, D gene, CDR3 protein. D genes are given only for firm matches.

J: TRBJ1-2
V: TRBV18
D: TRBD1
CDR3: ASSRDRGQANYGYT

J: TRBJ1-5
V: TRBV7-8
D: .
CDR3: ASSLSAGWSNQPQH

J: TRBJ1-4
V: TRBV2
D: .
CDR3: ASKGRVATNEKLF

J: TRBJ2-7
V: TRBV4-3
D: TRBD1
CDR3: ASSQDLRGGAIDEQY

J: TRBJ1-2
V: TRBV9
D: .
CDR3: ASSLTGGEGYT

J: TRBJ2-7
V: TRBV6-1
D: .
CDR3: ASSEQAEQY

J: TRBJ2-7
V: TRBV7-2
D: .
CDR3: ASSLGPGKGGTYYEQY

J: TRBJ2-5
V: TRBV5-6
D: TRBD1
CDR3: ASSVRGQETQY

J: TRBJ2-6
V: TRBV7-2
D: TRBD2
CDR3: ASSRRSGGGANVLT

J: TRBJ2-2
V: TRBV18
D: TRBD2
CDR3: ASSPPSGLLNTGELF

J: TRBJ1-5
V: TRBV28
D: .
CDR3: ASSPGGASNQPQH

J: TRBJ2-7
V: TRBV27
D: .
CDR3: ASSLLGVKASYEQY

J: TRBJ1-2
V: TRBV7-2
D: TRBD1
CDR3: ASRTNRGQGDYGYT

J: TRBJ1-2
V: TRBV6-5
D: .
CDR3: ASSFGSGYT

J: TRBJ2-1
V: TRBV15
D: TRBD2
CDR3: ATSRSGLAGTYNEQF

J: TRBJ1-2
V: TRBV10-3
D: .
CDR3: AISEAMRYGYT

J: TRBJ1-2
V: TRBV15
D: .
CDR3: ATSREGVGYGYT

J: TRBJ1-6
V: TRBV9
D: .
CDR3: ASSVWPWSNNSPLH

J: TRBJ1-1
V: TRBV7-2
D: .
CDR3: ASSLKRGGTEAF

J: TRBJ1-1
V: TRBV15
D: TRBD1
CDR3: ATSRRTGTEAF

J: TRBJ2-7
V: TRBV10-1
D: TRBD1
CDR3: ASSDPHGQGKTYEQY

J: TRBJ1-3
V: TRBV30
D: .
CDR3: AWSETSGTSGNTIY

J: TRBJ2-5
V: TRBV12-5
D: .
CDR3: ASGLGRGKNGRIQETQY

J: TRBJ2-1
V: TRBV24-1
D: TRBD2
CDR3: ATSELAGGRNEQF

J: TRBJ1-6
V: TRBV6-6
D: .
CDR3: ASSLRSPLH

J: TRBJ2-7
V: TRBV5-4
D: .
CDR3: ASSRPGGVSYEQY

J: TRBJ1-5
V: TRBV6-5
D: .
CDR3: ASRPVPGVNQPQH

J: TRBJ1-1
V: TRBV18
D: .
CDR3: ASSREVTEAF

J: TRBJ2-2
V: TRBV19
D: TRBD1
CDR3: ASRSQGADTGELF

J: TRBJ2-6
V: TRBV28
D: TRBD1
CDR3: ASSPWDRGLSGANVLT

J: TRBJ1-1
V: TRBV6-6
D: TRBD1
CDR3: ASSPRTGEGNTEAF

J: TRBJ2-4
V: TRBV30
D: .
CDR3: ACSKGWDSNIQY

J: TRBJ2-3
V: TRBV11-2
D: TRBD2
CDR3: ASSYPTSGAVTDTQY

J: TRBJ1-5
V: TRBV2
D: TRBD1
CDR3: ASSGQVNSNQPQH

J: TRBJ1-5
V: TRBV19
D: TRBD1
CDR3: ASSIGTGGNQPQH

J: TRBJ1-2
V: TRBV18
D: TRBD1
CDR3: ASSPGTAYGYT

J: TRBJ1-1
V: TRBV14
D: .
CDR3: ASSQASSLTEAF

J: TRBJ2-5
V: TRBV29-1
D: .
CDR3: SVEVPGSRETQY

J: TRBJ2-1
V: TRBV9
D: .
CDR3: ASSPIIGGAGEQF

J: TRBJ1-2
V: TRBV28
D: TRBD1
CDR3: ASSFGQGSTYGYT

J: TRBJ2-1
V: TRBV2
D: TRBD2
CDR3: ASSSGSNFGDEQF

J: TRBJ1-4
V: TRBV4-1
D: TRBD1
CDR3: ASSLRDREEKLF

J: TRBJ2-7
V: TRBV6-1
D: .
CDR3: ASSELQGGAGEQY

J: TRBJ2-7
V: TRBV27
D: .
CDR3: ASSPSSPQDSYEQY

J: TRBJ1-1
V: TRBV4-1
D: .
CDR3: ASSHSGGKNTEAF

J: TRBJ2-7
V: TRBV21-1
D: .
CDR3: ASRKRIAHIYEQY

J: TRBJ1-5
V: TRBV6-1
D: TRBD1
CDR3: ASRPTGERGQPQH

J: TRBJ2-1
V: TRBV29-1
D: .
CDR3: SVERGGNRVYNEQF

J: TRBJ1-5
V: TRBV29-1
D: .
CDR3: SVSYNTGNQPQH

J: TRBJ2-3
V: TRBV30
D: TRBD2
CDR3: AWSRGGRSTDTQY